These T cell receptor beta chains were read from a single sample in a study of glioma-infiltrating T cells after dendritic cell vaccination. Profiled with immunoSEQ multiplex PCR; TCRdb holds only in-frame clones, not every one. The sample lists tens of thousands of clones; more than 75% were seen once. The material was blood, obtained before dendritic cell vaccination. These receptors all stem from a human donor with glioblastoma. The CDR3 runs from the conserved cysteine through the conserved F or W. The D gene is left open where the match is weak. Where a row states a size, it is once, few, many or the class of an expanded clone; other rows omit it.

v_call	d_call	j_call	clone_size	cdr3_nt	cdr3_aa
TRBV6-1	TRBD2	TRBJ2-2	.	TGTGCCAGCAGTGGGCTAGCGGCCACCGGGGAGCTGTTTTTT	CASSGLAATGELFF
TRBV20-1	.	TRBJ1-4	.	TGCAGTGCTATCTCAGGGGAAAAACTGTTTTTT	CSAISGEKLFF
TRBV28	TRBD2	TRBJ2-2	.	TGTGCCAGCAGGGTAGCGGGGAACACCGGGGAGCTGTTTTTT	CASRVAGNTGELFF
TRBV7-3	TRBD1	TRBJ2-7	few	TGTGCCAGCAGCTTAAGGGGACAGGGGGCTGGGGACGAGCAGTACTTC	CASSLRGQGAGDEQYF
TRBV21-1	.	TRBJ2-7	few	TGTGCCAGCAGCAATACAGAAACGCGGGAGGACTCCTACGAGCAGTACTTC	CASSNTETREDSYEQYF
TRBV4-1	TRBD1	TRBJ1-2	.	TGCGCCAGCAGCCGGGGACAGGCCCACTATGGCTACACCTTC	CASSRGQAHYGYTF
TRBV4-1	TRBD1	TRBJ2-5	.	TGCGCCAGCAGCCAAGAGCCAGGGCGACAGGGGCGAGAGACCCAGTACTTC	CASSQEPGRQGRETQYF
TRBV6-5	TRBD1	TRBJ2-3	.	TGTGCCAGCAGAACCGGGACAGGGTCAGATACGCAGTATTTT	CASRTGTGSDTQYF
TRBV5-4	.	TRBJ2-7	.	TGTGCCAGCAGCTTGGGCCTAGGGGAAGTCTACGAGCAGTACTTC	CASSLGLGEVYEQYF
TRBV5-6	.	TRBJ1-1	.	TGTGCCAGCAGCTTCCTCCCCCTTAACACTGAAGCTTTCTTT	CASSFLPLNTEAFF
TRBV7-2	TRBD2	TRBJ2-7	.	TGTGCCAGCACCAGGGGACTAGCGGGAGCTCGGAACGAGCAGTACTTC	CASTRGLAGARNEQYF
TRBV7-9	TRBD1	TRBJ2-5	.	TGTGCCAGCAGCCGGACGGGCAGGGGGAATGAGACCCAGTACTTC	CASSRTGRGNETQYF
TRBV30	.	TRBJ2-7	.	TGTGCCTGGAGTGTAGGGGCCTCCTACGAGCAGTACTTC	CAWSVGASYEQYF
TRBV7-2	.	TRBJ2-3	.	TGTGCCAGCAGCTTTCAACTAGGTGGCACAGATACGCAGTATTTT	CASSFQLGGTDTQYF
TRBV4-3	TRBD2	TRBJ2-7	.	TGCGCCAGCAGCCAAGAGCGGACTAGCGGGAGGGACGAGCAGTACTTC	CASSQERTSGRDEQYF
TRBV15	.	TRBJ2-2	.	TGTGCCACCAGCAGAGACAGCGGCACCGGGGAGCTGTTTTTT	CATSRDSGTGELFF
TRBV6-6	TRBD1	TRBJ1-6	.	TGTGCCAGCAGTTACCCCGGGACAGGGCCTTCACCCCTCCACTTT	CASSYPGTGPSPLHF
TRBV6-5	TRBD1	TRBJ1-2	.	TGTGCCAGCAAGACAGGGGATGGCTACACCTTC	CASKTGDGYTF
TRBV7-3	TRBD2	TRBJ2-1	.	TGTGCCAGCAGCTCGGGACTAGGCGGCGATGAGCAGTTCTTC	CASSSGLGGDEQFF
TRBV6-5	.	TRBJ1-2	.	TGTGCCAGGGCTGATGGCTACACCTTC	CARADGYTF
TRBV5-4	TRBD1	TRBJ2-5	.	TGTGCCAGCAGCAGTCAAGACAGGGGGTTGGAGACCCAGTACTTC	CASSSQDRGLETQYF
TRBV6-6	.	TRBJ1-3	few	TGTGCCAGCAGTTACTCGGGGCTATACTCTGGAAACACCATATATTTT	CASSYSGLYSGNTIYF
TRBV6-6	.	TRBJ2-1	.	TGTGCCAGCAGTTACTCGATTGGAGGGGGGGGGAGTGAGCAGTTCTTC	CASSYSIGGGGSEQFF
TRBV6-1	TRBD2	TRBJ2-3	.	TGTGCCAGCAGTGCAGGACTAGCGGGAGTTCATACAGATACGCAGTATTTT	CASSAGLAGVHTDTQYF
TRBV10-3	.	TRBJ1-2	once	TGTGCCACCGGAGGGACCTATGGCTACACCTTC	CATGGTYGYTF
TRBV2	TRBD1	TRBJ2-1	.	TGTGCCAGCAGTAGGACAGGGTTTGATGAGCAGTTCTTC	CASSRTGFDEQFF
TRBV25-1	TRBD2	TRBJ2-3	.	TGTGCCAGCAGTGAATACCCACTAGCGGGCAACACAGATACGCAGTATTTT	CASSEYPLAGNTDTQYF
TRBV7-2	TRBD2	TRBJ2-5	.	TGTGCCGCCGGAGGGGGGAGCGGGGGGGCCCAGGAGACCCAGTACTTC	CAAGGGSGGAQETQYF
TRBV5-1	TRBD2	TRBJ2-7	.	TGCGCCAGCAGCCCATTACCTAGCGGGGGGGCATCCTACGAGCAGTACTTC	CASSPLPSGGASYEQYF
TRBV6-5	.	TRBJ2-3	.	TGTGCCAGCAAAAGGAGTCCAGATACGCAGTATTTT	CASKRSPDTQYF
TRBV28	TRBD2	TRBJ2-7	.	TGTGCCAGCAGTGCCGGGACTAGCGGGACCTACGAGCAGTACTTC	CASSAGTSGTYEQYF
TRBV6-5	.	TRBJ1-6	few	TGTGCCAGTTACAAGGTCCACACTAGGCCACCCCTCCACTTT	CASYKVHTRPPLHF
TRBV11-2	TRBD2	TRBJ2-7	.	TGTGCCAGCAGCCGGGGACTAGCGGGAGAGAAATACGAGCAGTACTTC	CASSRGLAGEKYEQYF
TRBV5-1	.	TRBJ1-3	few	TGCGCCAGCAGCCTGAGAGGGCAGGACAGCTCTGGAAACACCATATATTTT	CASSLRGQDSSGNTIYF
TRBV15	TRBD1	TRBJ1-6	.	TGTGCCACCGGGGGACAGAGAAATTCACCCCTCCACTTT	CATGGQRNSPLHF
TRBV9	TRBD1	TRBJ1-1	.	TGTGCCAGCAGCGTGGACAGGGTCTTAACTGAAGCTTTCTTT	CASSVDRVLTEAFF
TRBV6-5	TRBD1	TRBJ1-1	.	TGTGCCAGCAATACCGGGACAGGGGACACTGAAGCTTTCTTT	CASNTGTGDTEAFF
TRBV5-1	.	TRBJ2-7	.	TGCGCCAGCAGCCGGGCCAGTGGAGAGGGGCAGTACTTC	CASSRASGEGQYF
TRBV5-1	.	TRBJ2-1	.	TGCGCCAGTACCCGGGACTTCTCCTACAATGAGCAGTTCTTC	CASTRDFSYNEQFF
TRBV6-5	TRBD2	TRBJ2-3	.	TGTGCCAGCAGACGACTAGCGGGATTAGCAGATACGCAGTATTTT	CASRRLAGLADTQYF
TRBV7-8	TRBD2	TRBJ2-3	.	TGTGCCAGCAGCCCCGGGACTAGCGGGTGGGATACGCAGTATTTT	CASSPGTSGWDTQYF
TRBV4-1	TRBD1	TRBJ1-1	.	TGCGCCAGCAGCCAAGGATCCGCAGGGGGTTTCGCTGAAGCTTTCTTT	CASSQGSAGGFAEAFF
TRBV5-1	.	TRBJ1-5	.	TGCGCCAGCAGCCCGGGGGGAGGCAATCAGCCCCAGCATTTT	CASSPGGGNQPQHF